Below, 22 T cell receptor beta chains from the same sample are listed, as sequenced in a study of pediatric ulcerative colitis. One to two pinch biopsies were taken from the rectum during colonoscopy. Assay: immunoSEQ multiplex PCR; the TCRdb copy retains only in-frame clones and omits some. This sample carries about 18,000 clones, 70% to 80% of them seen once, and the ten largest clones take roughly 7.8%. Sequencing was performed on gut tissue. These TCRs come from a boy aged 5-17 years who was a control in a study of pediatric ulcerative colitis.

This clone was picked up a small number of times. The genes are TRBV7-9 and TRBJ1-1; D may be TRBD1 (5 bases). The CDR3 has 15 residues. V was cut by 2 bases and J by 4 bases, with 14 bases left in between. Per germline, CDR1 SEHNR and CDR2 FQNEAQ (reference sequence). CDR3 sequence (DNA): TGTGCCAGCAGCTTAAGGGGTGCGCTTGGCACTGAAGCTTTCTTT. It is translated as CASSLRGALGTEAFF.

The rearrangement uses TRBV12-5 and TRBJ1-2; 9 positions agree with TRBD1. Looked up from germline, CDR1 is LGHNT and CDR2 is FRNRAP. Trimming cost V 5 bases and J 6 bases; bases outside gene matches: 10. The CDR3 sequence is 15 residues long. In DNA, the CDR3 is TGTGCTAGTGGTCCCCCTTCAACAGGGGGCGATGGCTACACCTTC. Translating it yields CASGPPSTGGDGYTF.

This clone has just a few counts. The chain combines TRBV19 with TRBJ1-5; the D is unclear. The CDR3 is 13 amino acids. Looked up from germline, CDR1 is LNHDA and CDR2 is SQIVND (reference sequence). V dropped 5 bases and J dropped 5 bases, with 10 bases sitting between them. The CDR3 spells CASSQVYHQPQHF. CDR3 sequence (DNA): TGTGCCAGTAGTCAGGTATACCATCAGCCCCAGCATTTT.

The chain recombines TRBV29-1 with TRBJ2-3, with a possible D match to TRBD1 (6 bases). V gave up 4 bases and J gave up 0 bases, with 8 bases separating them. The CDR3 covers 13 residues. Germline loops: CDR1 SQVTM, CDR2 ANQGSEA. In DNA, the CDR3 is TGCAGCGTTGGGGGACACAGCACAGATACGCAGTATTTT. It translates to CSVGGHSTDTQYF.

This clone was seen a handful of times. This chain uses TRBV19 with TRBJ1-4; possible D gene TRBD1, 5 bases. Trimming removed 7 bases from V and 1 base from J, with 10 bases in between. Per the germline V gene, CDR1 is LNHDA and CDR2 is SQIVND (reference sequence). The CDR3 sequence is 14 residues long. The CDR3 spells CASNYGGTNEKLFF. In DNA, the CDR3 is TGTGCCAGTAACTACGGGGGAACTAATGAAAAACTGTTTTTT.

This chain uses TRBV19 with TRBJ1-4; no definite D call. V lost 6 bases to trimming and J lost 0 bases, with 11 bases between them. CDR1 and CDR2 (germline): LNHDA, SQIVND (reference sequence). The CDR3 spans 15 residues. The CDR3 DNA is TGTGCCAGTAGCCCCGGACGATCAACTAATGAAAAACTGTTTTTT. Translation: CASSPGRSTNEKLFF.

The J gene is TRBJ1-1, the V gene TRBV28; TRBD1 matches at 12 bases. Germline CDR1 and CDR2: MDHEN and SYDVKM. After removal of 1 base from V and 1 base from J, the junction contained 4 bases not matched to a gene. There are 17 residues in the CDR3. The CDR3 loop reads CASSLSGQGAWNTEAFF. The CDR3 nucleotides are TGTGCCAGCAGTTTATCGGGACAGGGGGCGTGGAACACTGAAGCTTTCTTT.

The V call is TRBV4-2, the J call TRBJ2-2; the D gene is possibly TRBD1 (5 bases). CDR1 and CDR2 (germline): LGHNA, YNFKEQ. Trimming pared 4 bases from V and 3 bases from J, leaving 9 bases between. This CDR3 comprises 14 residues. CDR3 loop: CASSLETDTGELFF. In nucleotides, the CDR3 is TGTGCCAGCAGCCTCGAGACAGACACCGGGGAGCTGTTTTTT.

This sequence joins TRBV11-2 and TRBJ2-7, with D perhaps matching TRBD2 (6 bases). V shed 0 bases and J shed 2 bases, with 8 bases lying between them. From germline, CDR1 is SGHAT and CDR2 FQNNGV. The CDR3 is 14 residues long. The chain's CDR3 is CASSLDPSAYEQYF. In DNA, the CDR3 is TGTGCCAGCAGCTTAGATCCTAGCGCCTACGAGCAGTACTTC.

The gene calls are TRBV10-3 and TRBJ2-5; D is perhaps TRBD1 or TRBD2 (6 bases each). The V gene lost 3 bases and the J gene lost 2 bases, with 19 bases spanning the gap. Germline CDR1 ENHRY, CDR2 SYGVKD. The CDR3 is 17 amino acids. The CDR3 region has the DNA TGTGCCATCAGTGAAATCTTGGGGGCAGGAGGGCAAGAGACCCAGTACTTC. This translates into CAISEILGAGGQETQYF.

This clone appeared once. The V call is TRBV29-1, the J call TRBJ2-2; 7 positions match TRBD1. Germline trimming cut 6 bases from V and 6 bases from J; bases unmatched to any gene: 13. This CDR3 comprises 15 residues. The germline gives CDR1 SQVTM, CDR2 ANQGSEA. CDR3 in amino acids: CSVRTLWQGAGELFF. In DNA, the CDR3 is TGCAGCGTCCGAACATTGTGGCAGGGGGCCGGGGAGCTGTTTTTT.

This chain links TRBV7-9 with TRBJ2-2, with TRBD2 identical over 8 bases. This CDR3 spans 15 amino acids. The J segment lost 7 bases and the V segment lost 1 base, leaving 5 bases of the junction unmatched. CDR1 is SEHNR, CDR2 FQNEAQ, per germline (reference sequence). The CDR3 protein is CASSLEAGGHGELFF. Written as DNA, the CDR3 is TGTGCCAGCAGCTTAGAGGCGGGAGGCCACGGGGAGCTGTTTTTT. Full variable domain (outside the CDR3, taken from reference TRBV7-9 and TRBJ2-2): DTGVSQNPRHKITKRGQNVTFRCDPISEHNRLYWYRQTLGQGPEFLTYFQNEAQLEKSRLLSDRFSAERPKGSFSTLEIQRTEQGDSAMYLCASSLEAGGHGELFFGEGSRLTVL.

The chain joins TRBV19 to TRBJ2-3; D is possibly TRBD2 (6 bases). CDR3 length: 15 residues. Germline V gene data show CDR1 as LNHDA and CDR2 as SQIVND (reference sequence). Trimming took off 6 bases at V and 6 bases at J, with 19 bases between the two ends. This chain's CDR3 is CASSPWGGEGDTQYF. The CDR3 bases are TGTGCCAGTAGCCCCTGGGGCGGGGAAGGGGATACGCAGTATTTT.

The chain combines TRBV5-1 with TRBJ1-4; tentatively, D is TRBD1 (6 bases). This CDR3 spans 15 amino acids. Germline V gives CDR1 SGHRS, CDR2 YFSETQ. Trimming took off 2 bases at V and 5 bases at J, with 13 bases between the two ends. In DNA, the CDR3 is TGCGCCAGCAGCTTAGGGGGGGATCGCAATGAAAAACTGTTTTTT. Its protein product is CASSLGGDRNEKLFF.

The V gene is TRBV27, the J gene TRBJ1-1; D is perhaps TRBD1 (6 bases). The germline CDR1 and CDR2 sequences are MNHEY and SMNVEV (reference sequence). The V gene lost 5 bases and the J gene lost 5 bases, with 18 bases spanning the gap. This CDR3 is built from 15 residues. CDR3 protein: CASSPIGGGRTEAFF. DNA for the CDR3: TGTGCCAGCAGTCCGATCGGGGGGGGGCGGACTGAAGCTTTCTTT.

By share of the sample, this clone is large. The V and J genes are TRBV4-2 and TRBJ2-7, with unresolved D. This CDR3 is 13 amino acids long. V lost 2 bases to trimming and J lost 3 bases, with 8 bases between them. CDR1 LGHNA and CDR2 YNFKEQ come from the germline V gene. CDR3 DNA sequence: TGTGCCAGCAGCCAACCCCCTAACTACGAGCAGTACTTC. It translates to CASSQPPNYEQYF.

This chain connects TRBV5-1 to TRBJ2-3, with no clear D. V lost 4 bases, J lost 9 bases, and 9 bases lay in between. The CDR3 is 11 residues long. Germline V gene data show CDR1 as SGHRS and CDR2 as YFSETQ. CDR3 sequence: CASSGETTQYF. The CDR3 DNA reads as TGCGCCAGCAGCGGAGAAACCACGCAGTATTTT.

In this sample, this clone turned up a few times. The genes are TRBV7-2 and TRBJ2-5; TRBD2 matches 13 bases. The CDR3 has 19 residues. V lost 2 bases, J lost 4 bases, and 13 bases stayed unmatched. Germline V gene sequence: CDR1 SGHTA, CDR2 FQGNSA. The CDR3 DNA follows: TGTGCCAGCAGCTTAAAAAGCCCTACTAGCGGGAGGGCCCGAGAGACCCAGTACTTC. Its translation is CASSLKSPTSGRARETQYF.

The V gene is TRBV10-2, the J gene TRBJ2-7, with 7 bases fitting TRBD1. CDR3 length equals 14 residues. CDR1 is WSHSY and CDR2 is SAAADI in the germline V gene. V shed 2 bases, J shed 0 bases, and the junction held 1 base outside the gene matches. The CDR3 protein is CASSEGDSSYEQYF. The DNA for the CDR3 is TGCGCCAGCAGTGAGGGGGACAGCTCCTACGAGCAGTACTTC.

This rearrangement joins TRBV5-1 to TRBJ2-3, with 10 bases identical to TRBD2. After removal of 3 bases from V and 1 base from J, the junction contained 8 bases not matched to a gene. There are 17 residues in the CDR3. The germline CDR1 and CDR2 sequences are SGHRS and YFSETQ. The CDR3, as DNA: TGCGCCAGCAGCTCCCAACCGGGGACTAGCGGCACAGATACGCAGTATTTT. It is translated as CASSSQPGTSGTDTQYF.

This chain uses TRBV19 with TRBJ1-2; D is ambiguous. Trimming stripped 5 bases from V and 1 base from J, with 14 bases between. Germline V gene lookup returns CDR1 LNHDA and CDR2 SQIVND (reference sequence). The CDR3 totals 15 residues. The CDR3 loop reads CASSEVRPINYGYTF. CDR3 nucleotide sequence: TGTGCCAGTAGTGAGGTACGCCCAATTAACTATGGCTACACCTTC.

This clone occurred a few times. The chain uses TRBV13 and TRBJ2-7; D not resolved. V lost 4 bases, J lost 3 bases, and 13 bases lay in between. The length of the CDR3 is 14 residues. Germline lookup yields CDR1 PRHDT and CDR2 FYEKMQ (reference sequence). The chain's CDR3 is CASSSIAGGYEQYF. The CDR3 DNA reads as TGTGCCAGCAGCTCAATAGCAGGCGGCTACGAGCAGTACTTC.